The clone carrying this T cell receptor (beta chain) was detected only a few times. The antigen remains unidentified. The data were taken from a study of T cells in Graves' hyperthyroidism and ophthalmopathy. General study results and limits: The model anticipated ophthalmopathy a median about six months pre-onset. Blood held most thyroid clonotypes expanded above 0.001 frequency.

RNA transcripts served as the template for amplifying TCR beta CDR3 regions. With the HTBI primer set, the TCR CDR3 went through a first round of RT-PCR. One entry per CDR3 protein, called by TCRdb with MiXCR from the multiplex PCR reads. The data show a few hundred thousand distinct CDR3 sequences, about half seen once. The CDR3 consists of 14 residues. V lost 3 bases and J lost 2, with 12 bases in between. Looked up from germline, CDR1 is SGHTS and CDR2 is YDEGEE. When ophthalmopathy did not progress within 18 months, Graves' hyperthyroidism was considered stable. The chain joins TRBV5-8 to TRBJ2-7; the D is unclear. Sequenced: peripheral blood or thyroid tissue (not recorded which). This clonotype originated in a young woman with Graves' hyperthyroidism. CDR3 sequence: CASSSPVIPYEQYF. The CDR3 region has the DNA TGTGCCAGCAGCTCCCCGGTGATCCCCTACGAGCAGTACTTC. Based on the CDR3 plus reference TRBV5-8 and TRBJ2-7, the full variable domain is EAGVTQSPTHLIKTRGQQATLRCSPISGHTSVYWYQQALGLGLQFLLWYDEGEERNRGNFPPRFSGRQFPNYSSELNVNALELEDSALYLCASSSPVIPYEQYFGPGTRLTVT.